This paragraph covers one T cell receptor beta chain sequence. Its cognate antigen is unknown. Some clones are missing from TCRdb's copy, which holds only in-frame ones; the method was immunoSEQ multiplex PCR. The profile shows 25,000 to 30,000 clones, about 90% of them singletons. As to time point: roughly 13 months of natalizumab therapy. Multiple sclerosis patients on natalizumab who never developed PML served as longitudinally sampled controls. This sample is part of a study of multiple sclerosis patients with progressive multifocal leukoencephalopathy. Overall study findings and caveats: In most PML patients, TRB repertoires appeared less diverse by entropy.

The sequences come from PBMCs, collected from a patient treated with natalizumab. The receptor comes from a human donor with multiple sclerosis.

In DNA, the CDR3 is TGTGCCAGCAGCCCGTGGGGGGGTGGGGAGACCCAGTACTTC. Residues: CASSPWGGGETQYF. This chain uses TRBV5-4 with TRBJ2-5, with TRBD2 matching over 7 bases. J lost 5 bases, V lost 4 bases, and 8 bases had no gene match. CDR1 SGHNT and CDR2 YYREEE come from the germline V gene (reference sequence). This CDR3 spans 14 amino acids.